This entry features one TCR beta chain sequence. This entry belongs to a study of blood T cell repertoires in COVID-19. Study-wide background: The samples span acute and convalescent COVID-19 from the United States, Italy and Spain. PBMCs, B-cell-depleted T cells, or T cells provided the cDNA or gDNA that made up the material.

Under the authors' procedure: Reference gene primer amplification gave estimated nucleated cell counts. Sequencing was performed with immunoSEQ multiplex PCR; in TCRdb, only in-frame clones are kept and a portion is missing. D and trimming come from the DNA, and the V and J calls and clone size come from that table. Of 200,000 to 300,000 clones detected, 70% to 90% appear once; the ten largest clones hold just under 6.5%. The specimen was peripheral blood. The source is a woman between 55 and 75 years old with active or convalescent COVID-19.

CDR3 amino acids: CASSSQGYFYEQYF. CDR3 nucleotides: TGTGCCAGCAGCTCCCAGGGCTATTTTTACGAGCAGTACTTC. V and J are TRBV7-2 and TRBJ2-7, with D possibly being TRBD1 (5 bases). V lost 4 bases, J lost 4 bases, and 14 bases lay in between. This CDR3 region has 14 residues. CDR1 and CDR2 (germline): SGHTA, FQGNSA. Full variable domain (missing parts from reference TRBV7-2 and TRBJ2-7): GAGVSQSPSNKVTEKGKDVELRCDPISGHTALYWYRQSLGQGLEFLIYFQGNSAPDKSGLPSDRFSAERTGGSVSTLTIQRTQQEDSAVYLCASSSQGYFYEQYFGPGTRLTVT.